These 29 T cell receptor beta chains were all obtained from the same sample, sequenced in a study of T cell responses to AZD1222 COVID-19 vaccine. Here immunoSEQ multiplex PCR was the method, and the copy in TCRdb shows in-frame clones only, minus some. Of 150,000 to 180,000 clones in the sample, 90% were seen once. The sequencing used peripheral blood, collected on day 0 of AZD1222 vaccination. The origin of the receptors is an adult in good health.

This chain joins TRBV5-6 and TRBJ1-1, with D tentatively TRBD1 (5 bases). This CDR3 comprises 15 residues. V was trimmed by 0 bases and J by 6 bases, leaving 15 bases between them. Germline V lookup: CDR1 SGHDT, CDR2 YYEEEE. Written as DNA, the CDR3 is TGTGCCAGCAGCTTGGGTCCCCACCCGGGGGCTGAAGCTTTCTTT. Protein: CASSLGPHPGAEAFF.

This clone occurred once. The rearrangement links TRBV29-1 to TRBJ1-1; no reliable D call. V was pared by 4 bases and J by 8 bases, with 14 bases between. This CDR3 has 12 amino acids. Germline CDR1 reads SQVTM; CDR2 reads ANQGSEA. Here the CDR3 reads CSVVPGKVEAFF. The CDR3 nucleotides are TGCAGCGTTGTCCCCGGCAAAGTCGAAGCTTTCTTT.

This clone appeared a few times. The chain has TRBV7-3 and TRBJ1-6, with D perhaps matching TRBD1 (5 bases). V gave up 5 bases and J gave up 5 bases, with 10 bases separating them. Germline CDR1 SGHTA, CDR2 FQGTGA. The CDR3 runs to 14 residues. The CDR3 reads CASSARQNNSPLHF. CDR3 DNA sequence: TGTGCCAGCAGCGCCAGACAGAATAATTCACCCCTCCACTTT.

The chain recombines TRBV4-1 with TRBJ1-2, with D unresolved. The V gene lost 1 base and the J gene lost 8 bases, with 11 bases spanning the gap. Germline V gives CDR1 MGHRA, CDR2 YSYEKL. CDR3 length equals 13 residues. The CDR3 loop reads CASSQGTSGGYTF. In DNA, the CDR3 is TGCGCCAGCAGCCAAGGGACCTCTGGGGGCTACACCTTC.

CDR3 nucleotide sequence: TGTGCCAGCATCAAAACTCGGACAGGGAGAGCCTCTGGGGCTGAAGCTTTCTTT. It translates to CASIKTRTGRASGAEAFF. This chain joins TRBV7-9 and TRBJ1-1; 8 bases line up with TRBD1. V dropped 7 bases and J dropped 6; count of bases not matched to a gene: 22. This CDR3 comprises 18 residues. Germline CDR1 SEHNR, CDR2 FQNEAQ (reference sequence).

CDR3 DNA sequence: TGTGCCAGCAGCTTAGTTACAGGCAGGAGAAACTATGGCTACACCTTC. Translating gives CASSLVTGRRNYGYTF. The chain links TRBV7-2 to TRBJ1-2, with D possibly TRBD1 on 5 matching bases. CDR1 and CDR2 (germline): SGHTA, FQGNSA. V lost 1 base to trimming and J lost 2 bases, with 14 bases between them. There are 16 residues in the CDR3.

In nucleotides, the CDR3 is TGTGCCAGCAGTCCGGGACAGGGGGTCAATCAGCCCCAGCATTTT. Encoded protein: CASSPGQGVNQPQHF. The chain employs TRBV6-2 or TRBV6-3 and TRBJ1-5; 11 bases agree with TRBD1. V lost 5 bases and J lost 3; bases outside the gene matches: 3. Germline CDR1 MNHEY, CDR2 SVGEGT. This CDR3 contains 15 residues.

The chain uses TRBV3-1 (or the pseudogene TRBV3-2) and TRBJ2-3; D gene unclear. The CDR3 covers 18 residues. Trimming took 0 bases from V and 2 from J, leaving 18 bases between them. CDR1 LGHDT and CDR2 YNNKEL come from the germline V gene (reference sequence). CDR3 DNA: TGTGCCAGCAGCCAAGATTTTGGGGTAGGTGACGTCACAGATACGCAGTATTTT. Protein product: CASSQDFGVGDVTDTQYF.

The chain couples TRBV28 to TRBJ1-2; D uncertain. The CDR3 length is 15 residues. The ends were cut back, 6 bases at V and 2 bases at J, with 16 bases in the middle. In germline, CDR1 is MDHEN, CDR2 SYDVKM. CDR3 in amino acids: CASRWGLGNNYGYTF. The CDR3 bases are TGTGCCAGCAGGTGGGGTTTGGGAAACAACTATGGCTACACCTTC.

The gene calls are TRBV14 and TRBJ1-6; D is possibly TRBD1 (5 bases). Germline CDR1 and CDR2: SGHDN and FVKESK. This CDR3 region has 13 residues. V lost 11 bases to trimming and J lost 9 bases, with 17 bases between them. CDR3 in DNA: TGTGCCTCAAACAATCCAGGGAGTTCACCCCTCCACTTT. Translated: CASNNPGSSPLHF.

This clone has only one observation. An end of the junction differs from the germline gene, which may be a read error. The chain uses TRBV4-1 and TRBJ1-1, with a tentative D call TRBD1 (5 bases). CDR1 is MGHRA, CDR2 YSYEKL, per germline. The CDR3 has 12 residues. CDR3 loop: CASSATGTKNLF. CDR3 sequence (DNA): TGCGCCAGCAGCGCTACCGGGACTAAAAATTTATTT.

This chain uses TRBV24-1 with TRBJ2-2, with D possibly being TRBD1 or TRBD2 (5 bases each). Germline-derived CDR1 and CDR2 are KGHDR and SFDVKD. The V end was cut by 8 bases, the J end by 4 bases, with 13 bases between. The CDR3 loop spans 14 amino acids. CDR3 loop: CATNGGAGTGELFF. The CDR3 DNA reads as TGTGCCACCAATGGGGGTGCCGGCACCGGGGAGCTGTTTTTT.

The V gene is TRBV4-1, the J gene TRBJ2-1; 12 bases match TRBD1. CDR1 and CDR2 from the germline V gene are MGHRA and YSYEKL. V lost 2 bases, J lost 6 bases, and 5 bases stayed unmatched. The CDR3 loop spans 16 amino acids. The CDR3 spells CASSQRGQGASNEQFF. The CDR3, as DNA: TGCGCCAGCAGCCAACGGGGACAGGGGGCCAGCAATGAGCAGTTCTTC.

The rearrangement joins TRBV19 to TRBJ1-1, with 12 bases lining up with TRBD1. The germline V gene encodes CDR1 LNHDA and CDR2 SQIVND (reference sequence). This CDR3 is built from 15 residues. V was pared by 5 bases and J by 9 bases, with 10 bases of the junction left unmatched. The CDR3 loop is CASSWGQGASPKAFF. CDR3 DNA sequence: TGTGCCAGTAGTTGGGGACAGGGGGCTTCCCCGAAAGCTTTCTTT.

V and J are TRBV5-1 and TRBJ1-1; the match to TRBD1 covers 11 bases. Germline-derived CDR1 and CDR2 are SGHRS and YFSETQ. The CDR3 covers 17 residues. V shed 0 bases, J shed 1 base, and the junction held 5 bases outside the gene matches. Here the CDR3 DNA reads TGCGCCAGCAGCTTGGCTCCCGGGACAGGGGGGAACACTGAAGCTTTCTTT. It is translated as CASSLAPGTGGNTEAFF. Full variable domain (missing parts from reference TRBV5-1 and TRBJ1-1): KAGVTQTPRYLIKTRGQQVTLSCSPISGHRSVSWYQQTPGQGLQFLFEYFSETQRNKGNFPGRFSGRQFSNSRSEMNVSTLELGDSALYLCASSLAPGTGGNTEAFFGQGTRLTVV.

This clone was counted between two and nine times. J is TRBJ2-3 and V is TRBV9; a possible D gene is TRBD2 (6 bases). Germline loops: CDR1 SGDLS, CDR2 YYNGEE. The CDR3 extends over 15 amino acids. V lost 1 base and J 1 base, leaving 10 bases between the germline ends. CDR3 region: CASSVRPGGTDTQYF. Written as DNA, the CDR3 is TGTGCCAGCAGCGTAAGACCGGGGGGCACAGATACGCAGTATTTT.

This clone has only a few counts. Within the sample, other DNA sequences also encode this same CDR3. CDR3 sequence reads: CASSPGQGDYGYTF. The CDR3 region has the DNA TGTGCCAGCAGCCCGGGACAGGGTGACTATGGCTACACCTTC. This chain uses TRBV28 with TRBJ1-2; 9 bases match TRBD1. The junction had 5 bases not matched to a gene; V was cut back by 6 bases and J by 3 bases. The CDR3 length is 14 residues. The V gene's germline CDR1 is MDHEN and CDR2 SYDVKM.

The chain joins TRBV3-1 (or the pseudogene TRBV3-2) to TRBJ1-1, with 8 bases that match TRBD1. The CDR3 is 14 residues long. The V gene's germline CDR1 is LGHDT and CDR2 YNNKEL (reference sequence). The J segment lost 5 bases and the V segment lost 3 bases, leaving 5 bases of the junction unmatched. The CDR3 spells CASSQETGVTEAFF. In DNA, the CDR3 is TGTGCCAGCAGCCAGGAGACAGGGGTGACTGAAGCTTTCTTT.

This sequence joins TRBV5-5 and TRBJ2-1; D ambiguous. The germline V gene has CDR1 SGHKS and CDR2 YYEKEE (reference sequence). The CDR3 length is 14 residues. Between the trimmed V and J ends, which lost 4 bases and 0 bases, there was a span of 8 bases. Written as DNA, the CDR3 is TGTGCCAGCAGCAGTTATCGCTCCTACAATGAGCAGTTCTTC. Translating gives CASSSYRSYNEQFF.

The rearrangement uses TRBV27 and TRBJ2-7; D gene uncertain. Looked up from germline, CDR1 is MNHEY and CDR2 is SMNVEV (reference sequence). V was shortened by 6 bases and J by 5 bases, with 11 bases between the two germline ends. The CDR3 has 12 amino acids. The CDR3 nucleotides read TGTGCCAGCAGCCTCGGGTCCCACGAGCAGTACTTC. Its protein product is CASSLGSHEQYF.

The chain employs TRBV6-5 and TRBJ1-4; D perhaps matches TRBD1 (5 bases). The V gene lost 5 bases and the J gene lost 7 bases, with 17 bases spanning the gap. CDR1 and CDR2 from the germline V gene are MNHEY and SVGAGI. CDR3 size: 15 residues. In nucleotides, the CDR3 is TGTGCCAGCAGTCCCAACCGGGACCTAGGTGAAAAACTGTTTTTT. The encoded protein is CASSPNRDLGEKLFF.

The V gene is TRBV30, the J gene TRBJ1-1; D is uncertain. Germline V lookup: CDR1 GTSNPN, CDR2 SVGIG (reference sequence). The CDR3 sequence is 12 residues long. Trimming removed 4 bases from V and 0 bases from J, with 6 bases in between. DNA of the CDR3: TGTGCCTGGACCCCCCTGAACACTGAAGCTTTCTTT. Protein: CAWTPLNTEAFF. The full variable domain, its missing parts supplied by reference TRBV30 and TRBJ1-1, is SQTIHQWPATLVQPVGSPLSLECTVEGTSNPNLYWYRQAAGRGLQLLFYSVGIGQISSEVPQNLSASRPQDRQFILSSKKLLLSDSGFYLCAWTPLNTEAFFGQGTRLTVV.

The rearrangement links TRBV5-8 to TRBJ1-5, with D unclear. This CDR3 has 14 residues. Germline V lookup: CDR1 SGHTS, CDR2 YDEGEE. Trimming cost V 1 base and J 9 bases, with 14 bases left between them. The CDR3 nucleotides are TGTGCCAGCAGCTTGACAGAGGTTAACTGGCCCCAGCATTTT. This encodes CASSLTEVNWPQHF.

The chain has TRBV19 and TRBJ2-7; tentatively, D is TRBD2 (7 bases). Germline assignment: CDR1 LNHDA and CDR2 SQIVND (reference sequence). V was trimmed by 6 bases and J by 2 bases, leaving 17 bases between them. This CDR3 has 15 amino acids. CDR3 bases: TGTGCCAGTAGCGATGAGGGGGGGGCCGCCTACGAGCAGTACTTC. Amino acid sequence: CASSDEGGAAYEQYF.

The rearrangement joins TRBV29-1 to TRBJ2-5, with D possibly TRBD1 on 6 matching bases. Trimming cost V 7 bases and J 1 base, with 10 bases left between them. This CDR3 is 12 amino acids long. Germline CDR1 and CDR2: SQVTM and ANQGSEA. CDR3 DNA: TGCAGCGCATGGGACACCCAAGAGACCCAGTACTTC. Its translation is CSAWDTQETQYF.

This chain's CDR3 is CASSEREGQPQHF. CDR3 DNA: TGTGCCAGCAGTGAAAGGGAAGGTCAGCCCCAGCATTTT. V is TRBV6-4 and J is TRBJ1-5; D is unclear. Trimming shortened V by 3 bases and J by 6 bases, and 9 bases separated the two germline ends. The CDR3 is made up of 13 amino acids. Germline V lookup: CDR1 MRHNA, CDR2 SNTAGT.

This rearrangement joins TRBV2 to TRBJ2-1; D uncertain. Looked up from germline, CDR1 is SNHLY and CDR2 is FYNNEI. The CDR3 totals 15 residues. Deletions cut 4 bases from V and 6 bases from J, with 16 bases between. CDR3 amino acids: CASSATLLYPNEQFF. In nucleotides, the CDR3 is TGTGCCAGCAGTGCCACCCTTCTTTATCCCAATGAGCAGTTCTTC.

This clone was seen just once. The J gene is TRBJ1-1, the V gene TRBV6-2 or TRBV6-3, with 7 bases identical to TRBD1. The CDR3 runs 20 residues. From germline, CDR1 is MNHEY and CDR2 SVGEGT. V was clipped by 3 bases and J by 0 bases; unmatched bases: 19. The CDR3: CASSYPGFRRGRRMNTEAFF. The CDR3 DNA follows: TGTGCCAGCAGTTATCCTGGGTTCCGCAGGGGGAGGAGGATGAACACTGAAGCTTTCTTT.

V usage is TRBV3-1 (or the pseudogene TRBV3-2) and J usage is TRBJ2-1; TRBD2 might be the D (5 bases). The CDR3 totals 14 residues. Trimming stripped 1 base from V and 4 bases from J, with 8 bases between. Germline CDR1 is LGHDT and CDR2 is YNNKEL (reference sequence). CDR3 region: CASSQGGRYNEQFF. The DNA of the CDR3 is TGTGCCAGCAGCCAAGGAGGGCGGTACAATGAGCAGTTCTTC.